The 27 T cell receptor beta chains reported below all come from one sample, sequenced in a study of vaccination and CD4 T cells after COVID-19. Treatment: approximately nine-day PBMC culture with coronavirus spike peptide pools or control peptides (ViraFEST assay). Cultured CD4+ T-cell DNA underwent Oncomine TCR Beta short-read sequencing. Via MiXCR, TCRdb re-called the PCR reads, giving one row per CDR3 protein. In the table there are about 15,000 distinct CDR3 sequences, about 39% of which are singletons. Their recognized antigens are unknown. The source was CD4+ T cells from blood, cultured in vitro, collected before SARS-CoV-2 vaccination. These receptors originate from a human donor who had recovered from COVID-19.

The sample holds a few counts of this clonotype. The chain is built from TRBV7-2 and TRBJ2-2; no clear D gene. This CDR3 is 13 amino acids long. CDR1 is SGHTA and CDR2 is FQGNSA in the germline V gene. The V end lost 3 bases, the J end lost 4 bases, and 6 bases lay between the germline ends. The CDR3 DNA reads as TGTGCCAGCAGCTTTGGAGTCACCGGGGAGCTGTTTTTT. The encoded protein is CASSFGVTGELFF.

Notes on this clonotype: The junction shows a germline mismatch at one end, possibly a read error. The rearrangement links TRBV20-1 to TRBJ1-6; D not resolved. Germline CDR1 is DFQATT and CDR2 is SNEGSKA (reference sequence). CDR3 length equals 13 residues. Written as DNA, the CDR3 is TGCAGTACTAGAGAGGGAATGAATTCACCCCTCCACTTT. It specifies CSTREGMNSPLHF.

In DNA, the CDR3 is TGTGCCAGTAGCCGACCGGGACAGGGGACAGATACGCAGTATTTT. It yields the protein CASSRPGQGTDTQYF. V usage is TRBV19 and J usage is TRBJ2-3; the match to TRBD1 covers 10 bases. The CDR3 consists of 15 residues. V shed 6 bases, J shed 3 bases, and the junction held 6 bases outside the gene matches. Per the germline V gene, CDR1 is LNHDA and CDR2 is SQIVND (reference sequence).

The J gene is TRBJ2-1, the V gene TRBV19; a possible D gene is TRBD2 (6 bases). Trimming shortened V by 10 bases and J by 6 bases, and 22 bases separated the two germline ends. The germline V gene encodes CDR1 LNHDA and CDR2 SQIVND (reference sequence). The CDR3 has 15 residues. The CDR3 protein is CATSGRRGPGNEQFF. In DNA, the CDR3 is TGTGCCACTTCAGGAAGGCGGGGCCCCGGCAATGAGCAGTTCTTC.

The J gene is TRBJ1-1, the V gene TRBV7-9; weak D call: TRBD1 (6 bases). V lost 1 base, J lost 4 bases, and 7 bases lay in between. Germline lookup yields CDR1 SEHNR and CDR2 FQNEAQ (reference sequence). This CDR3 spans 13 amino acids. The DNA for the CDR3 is TGTGCCAGCAGCTTAGAGGGGGTCACTGAAGCTTTCTTT. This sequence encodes CASSLEGVTEAFF.

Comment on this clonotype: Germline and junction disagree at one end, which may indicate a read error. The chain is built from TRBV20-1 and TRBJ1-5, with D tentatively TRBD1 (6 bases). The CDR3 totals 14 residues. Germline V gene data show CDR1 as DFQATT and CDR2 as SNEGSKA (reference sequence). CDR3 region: CSARGGTYDQPQHF. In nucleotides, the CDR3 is TGCAGTGCGAGAGGGGGGACATACGATCAGCCCCAGCATTTT.

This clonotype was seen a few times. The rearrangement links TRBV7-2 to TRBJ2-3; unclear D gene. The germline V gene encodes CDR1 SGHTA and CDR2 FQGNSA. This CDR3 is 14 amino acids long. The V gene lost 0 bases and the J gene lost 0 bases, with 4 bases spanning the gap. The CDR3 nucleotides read TGTGCCAGCAGCTTAGCGAGGAGCACAGATACGCAGTATTTT. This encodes CASSLARSTDTQYF.

The CDR3 coding sequence is TGTGCCAGCTCACCCCCGGGGGTGGTGGCCACTGAAGCTTTCTTT. It translates to CASSPPGVVATEAFF. This chain connects TRBV18 to TRBJ1-1, with D possibly being TRBD1 (5 bases). The CDR3 has 15 residues. Germline values: CDR1 KGHSH, CDR2 LQKENI. Trimming took off 3 bases at V and 4 bases at J, with 15 bases between the two ends.

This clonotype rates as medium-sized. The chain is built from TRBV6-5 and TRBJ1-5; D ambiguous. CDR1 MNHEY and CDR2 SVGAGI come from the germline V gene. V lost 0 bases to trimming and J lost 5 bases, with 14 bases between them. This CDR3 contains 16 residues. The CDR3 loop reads CASSYSRGRMDQPQHF. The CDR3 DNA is TGTGCCAGCAGTTACTCCCGGGGTCGGATGGATCAGCCCCAGCATTTT.

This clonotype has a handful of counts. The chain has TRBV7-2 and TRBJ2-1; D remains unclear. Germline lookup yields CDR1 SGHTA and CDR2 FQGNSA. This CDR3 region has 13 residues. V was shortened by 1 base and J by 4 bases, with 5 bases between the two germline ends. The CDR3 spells CASSLGRYNEQFF. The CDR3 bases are TGTGCCAGCAGCTTAGGCAGGTACAATGAGCAGTTCTTC.

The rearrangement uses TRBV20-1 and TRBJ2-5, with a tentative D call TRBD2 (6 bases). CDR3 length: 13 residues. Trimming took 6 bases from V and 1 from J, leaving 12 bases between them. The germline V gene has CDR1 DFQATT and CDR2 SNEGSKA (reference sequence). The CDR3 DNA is TGCAGTGCGTACGTAGCGGTCCAAGAGACCCAGTACTTC. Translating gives CSAYVAVQETQYF.

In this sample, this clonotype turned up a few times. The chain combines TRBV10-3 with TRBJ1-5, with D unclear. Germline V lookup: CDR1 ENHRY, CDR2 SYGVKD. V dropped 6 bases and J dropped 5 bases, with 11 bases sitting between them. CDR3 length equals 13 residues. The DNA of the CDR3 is TGTGCCATCAGGGATTCCCGGGATCAGCCCCAGCATTTT. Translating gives CAIRDSRDQPQHF.

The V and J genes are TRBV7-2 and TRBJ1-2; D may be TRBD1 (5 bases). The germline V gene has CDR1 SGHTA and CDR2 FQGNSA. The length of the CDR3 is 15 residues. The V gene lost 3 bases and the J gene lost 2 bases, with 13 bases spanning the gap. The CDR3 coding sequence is TGTGCCAGCAGCTTGGGGACGTCCGAAAACTATGGCTACACCTTC. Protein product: CASSLGTSENYGYTF.

CDR3 bases: TGTGCCAGCAGGCCAGGGGGGTCAGAGACCCAGTACTTC. Its protein is CASRPGGSETQYF. This chain joins TRBV6-2 or TRBV6-3 and TRBJ2-5; D possibly corresponds to TRBD1 (7 bases). Per germline, CDR1 MNHEY and CDR2 SVGEGT. The CDR3 length is 13 residues. V lost 6 bases and J lost 4, with 12 bases in between.

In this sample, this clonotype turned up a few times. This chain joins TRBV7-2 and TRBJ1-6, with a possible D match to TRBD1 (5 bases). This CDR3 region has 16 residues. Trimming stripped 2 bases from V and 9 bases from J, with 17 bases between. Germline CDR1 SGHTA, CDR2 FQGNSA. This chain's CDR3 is CASSLYSVTGGSPLHF. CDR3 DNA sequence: TGTGCCAGCAGCTTATACTCAGTGACGGGGGGTTCACCCCTCCACTTT.

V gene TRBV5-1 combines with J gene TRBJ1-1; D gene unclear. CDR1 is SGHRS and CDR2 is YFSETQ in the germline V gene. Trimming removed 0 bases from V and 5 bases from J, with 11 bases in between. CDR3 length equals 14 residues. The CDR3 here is CASSLGARDTEAFF. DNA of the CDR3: TGCGCCAGCAGCTTGGGAGCCCGCGATACTGAAGCTTTCTTT.

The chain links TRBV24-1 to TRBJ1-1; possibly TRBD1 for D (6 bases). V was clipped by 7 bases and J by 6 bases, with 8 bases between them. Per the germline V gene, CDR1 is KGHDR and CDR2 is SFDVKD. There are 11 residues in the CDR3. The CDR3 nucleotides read TGTGCCACCAGGTCAGGGGCTGAAGCTTTCTTT. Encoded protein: CATRSGAEAFF.

For the CDR3, the DNA is TGTGCCAGCAGATCCGACAGCCACGAGCAGTACTTC. Translation: CASRSDSHEQYF. The rearrangement joins TRBV28 to TRBJ2-7, with D possibly matching TRBD1 (5 bases). Trimming cost V 6 bases and J 5 bases, with 11 bases left between them. The CDR3 loop spans 12 amino acids. CDR1 is MDHEN and CDR2 is SYDVKM in the germline V gene.

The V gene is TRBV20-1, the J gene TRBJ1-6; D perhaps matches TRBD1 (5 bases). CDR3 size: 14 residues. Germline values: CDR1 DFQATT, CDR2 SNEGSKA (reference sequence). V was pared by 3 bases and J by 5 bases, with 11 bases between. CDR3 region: CSASGGDNNSPLHF. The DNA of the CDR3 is TGCAGTGCTAGCGGGGGTGATAATAATTCACCCCTCCACTTT.

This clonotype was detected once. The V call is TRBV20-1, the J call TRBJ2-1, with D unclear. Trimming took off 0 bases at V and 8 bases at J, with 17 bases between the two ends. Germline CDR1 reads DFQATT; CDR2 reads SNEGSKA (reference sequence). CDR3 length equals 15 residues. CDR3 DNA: TGCAGTGCTAGAGATAAAGGGAAGTACAAGCATGAGCAGTTCTTC. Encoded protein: CSARDKGKYKHEQFF.

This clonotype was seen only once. The CDR3 DNA reads TGTGCCAGCAGCCCCAGACCGGGACCCTCCGATGGCTACACCTTC. This encodes CASSPRPGPSDGYTF. This chain links TRBV3-1 with TRBJ1-2, with D tentatively TRBD1 (5 bases). The germline V gene has CDR1 LGHDT and CDR2 YNNKEL (reference sequence). The CDR3 contains 15 residues. Deletions cut 4 bases from V and 6 bases from J, with 18 bases between.

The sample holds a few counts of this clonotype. CDR3 sequence: CSARDSRSGLGTQYF. The CDR3 DNA is TGCAGTGCTAGAGATTCTAGGTCAGGACTAGGGACGCAGTATTTT. The chain combines TRBV20-1 with TRBJ2-3; 7 nucleotides match TRBD2. Germline trimming cut 0 bases from V and 9 bases from J; bases unmatched to any gene: 12. The CDR3 is 15 residues long. The germline V gene has CDR1 DFQATT and CDR2 SNEGSKA (reference sequence).

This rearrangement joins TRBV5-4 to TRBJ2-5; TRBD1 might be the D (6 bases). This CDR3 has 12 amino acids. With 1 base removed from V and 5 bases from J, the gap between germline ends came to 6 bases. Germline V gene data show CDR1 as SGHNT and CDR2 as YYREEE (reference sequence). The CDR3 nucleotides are TGTGCCAGCAGCTTGCAGGGGGAGACCCAGTACTTC. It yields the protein CASSLQGETQYF. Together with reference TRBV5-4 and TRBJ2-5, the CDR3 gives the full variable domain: ETGVTQSPTHLIKTRGQQVTLRCSSQSGHNTVSWYQQALGQGPQFIFQYYREEENGRGNFPPRFSGLQFPNYSSELNVNALELDDSALYLCASSLQGETQYFGPGTRLLVL.

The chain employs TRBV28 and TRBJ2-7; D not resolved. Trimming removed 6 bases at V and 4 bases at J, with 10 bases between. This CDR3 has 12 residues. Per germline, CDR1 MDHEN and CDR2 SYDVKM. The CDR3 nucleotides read TGTGCCAGCAGCACGACATTGTACGAGCAGTACTTC. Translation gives CASSTTLYEQYF.

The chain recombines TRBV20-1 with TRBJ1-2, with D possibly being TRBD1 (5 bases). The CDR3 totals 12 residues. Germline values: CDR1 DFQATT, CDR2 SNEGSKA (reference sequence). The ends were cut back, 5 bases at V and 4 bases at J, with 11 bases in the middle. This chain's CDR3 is CSAAGDGYGYTF. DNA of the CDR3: TGCAGTGCTGCGGGGGACGGCTATGGCTACACCTTC.

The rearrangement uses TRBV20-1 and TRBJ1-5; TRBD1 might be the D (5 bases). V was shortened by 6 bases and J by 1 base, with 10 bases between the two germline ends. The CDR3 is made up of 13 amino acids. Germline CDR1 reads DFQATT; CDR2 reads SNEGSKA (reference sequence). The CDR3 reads CSAGGKSNQPQHF. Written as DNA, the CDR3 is TGCAGTGCCGGGGGGAAGAGCAATCAGCCCCAGCATTTT.

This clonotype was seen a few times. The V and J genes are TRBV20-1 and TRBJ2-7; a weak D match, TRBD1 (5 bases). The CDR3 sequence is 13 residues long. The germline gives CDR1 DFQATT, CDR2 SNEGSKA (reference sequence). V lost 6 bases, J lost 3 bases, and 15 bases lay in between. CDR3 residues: CSAYTRGNYEQYF. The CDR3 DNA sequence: TGCAGTGCGTATACAAGGGGCAACTACGAGCAGTACTTC.